This T cell receptor beta chain emerged from a study of blood T cell repertoires in COVID-19 (dated by TCRdb to about 2020). Background on the whole study: Collaborator samples came from the United States, Italy and Spain and covered acute and convalescent phases of COVID-19. The prospective study material was composed of cDNA or gDNA derived from T cells, B-cell-depleted T cells, or PBMCs. Subjects who had been exposed to COVID-19, were actively infected with it, or had recovered from it provided the deeply sampled blood TCRbeta repertoires that made up the dataset. The repertoires were made available in a free public database intended to serve as a resource for research on the immune response to SARS-CoV-2. The samples were drawn from the first 160 participants of the ongoing ImmuneRACE study and from 1,200 or so subjects provided by 6 global collaborators. The sample metadata nearly always contained a de-identified subject ID, COVID-19 status, age in years and sex. Where available, HLA class I and class II types were taken from metadata supplied by the sample provider and were not determined by assay-based typing.

Collaborating institutions collected whole blood in K2EDTA tubes following their own protocols. For TCRbeta analysis, collaborators shipped samples as frozen whole blood, isolated PBMCs, or DNA extracted from either of those sample types. V lost 2 bases and J lost 0 bases; the stretch between them is 10 bases long. CDR1 and CDR2, looked up from the germline V gene, are SGHVS and FQNEAQ. The CDR3 covers 15 residues, taking in both the cysteine and the phenylalanine. Only the CDR3 portion is preserved as DNA: 45 bases, with reading frame beginning at the first base. TCRbeta CDR3 regions were amplified from genomic DNA using the immunoSEQ Assay, a bias-controlled multiplex PCR. In the original analysis: The number of nucleated cells in each sample was estimated from the amplification of reference gene primers within the assay. To quantify the absolute abundance of each unique TCRbeta CDR3 rearrangement, sequence reads were collapsed and filtered. Productive Simpson clonality was computed per sample as the square root of Simpson's diversity index over productive rearrangements. This immuneACCESS table, as held by TCRdb, lists in-frame sequences with V and J called but not all clones. Of the missing ones, under half trace to an unresolved V gene in checked studies; the others have no known cause. Clonal size and the V and J genes are those of that table, whereas D and trimming came from the DNA. This sample is represented by around 220,000 clones; roughly 80% of them were singletons. The ten most abundant clones make up about 10% of the sample.

The research as a whole found: How much clinical and demographic metadata was included differed by source and by participant, and the metadata was provided uncurated.

Note on this clone: It has no known antigen specificity. No much larger clone exists at a distance of one base, and base qualities are not known.

Sequenced sample: peripheral blood. The TCR comes from a woman older than 75 with acute or convalescent COVID-19. Recombination connected TRBV7-8 to TRBJ1-1; the D gene is unclear. The base sequence is TGTGCCAGCAGCTTATCATACTCTTTGAACACTGAAGCTTTCTTT. This codes for CASSLSYSLNTEAFF. The CDR3 plus the reference TRBV7-8 and TRBJ1-1 genes for the other parts give the full variable domain: GAGVSQSPRYKVAKRGQDVALRCDPISGHVSLFWYQQALGQGPEFLTYFQNEAQLDKSGLPSDRFFAERPEGSVSTLKIQRTQQEDSAVYLCASSLSYSLNTEAFFGQGTRLTVV.